The rows below give T cell receptor beta chains drawn from one sample of a study of blood T cells in healthy people across ages. TCRdb re-analysed the 5' RACE reads in MiXCR, keeping a single row per CDR3 protein. Among around 1.5 million distinct CDR3 sequences listed, 42% were seen once. Sequenced sample: blood. Every receptor here comes from a young woman in good health. Both conserved end residues are part of each CDR3. The D gene is left open where the match is weak. Expanded clones get a size class; other rows say once, few or many, or leave the size out.

v_call: TRBV4-2
d_call: TRBD1
j_call: TRBJ2-3
clone_size: few
cdr3_length: 15
cdr3_nt: TGTGCCAGCAGCCAAGCGGACAGGGAAACAGATACGCAGTATTTT
cdr3_aa: CASSQADRETDTQYF

v_call: TRBV7-2
d_call: .
j_call: TRBJ2-1
clone_size: many
cdr3_length: 16
cdr3_nt: TGTGCCAGCAGCTTTCGGGCCCCGTCCTCCTACAATGAGCAGTTCTTC
cdr3_aa: CASSFRAPSSYNEQFF

v_call: TRBV5-6
d_call: .
j_call: TRBJ2-3
clone_size: few
cdr3_length: 15
cdr3_nt: TGTGCCAGCAGCTTGGCGGGCAGGGCCACAGATACGCAGTATTTT
cdr3_aa: CASSLAGRATDTQYF

v_call: TRBV28
d_call: .
j_call: TRBJ2-4
clone_size: .
cdr3_length: 15
cdr3_nt: TGTGCCAGCACCCCTCGGGCAGGGAGGCAAAACATTCAGTACTTC
cdr3_aa: CASTPRAGRQNIQYF

v_call: TRBV27
d_call: .
j_call: TRBJ1-2
clone_size: .
cdr3_length: 13
cdr3_nt: TGTGCCAGCAGTCTCACAGGGTCAAAAGGCTACACCTTC
cdr3_aa: CASSLTGSKGYTF

v_call: TRBV5-1
d_call: TRBD1
j_call: TRBJ1-5
clone_size: few
cdr3_length: 14
cdr3_nt: TGCGCCAGCAGCCCAGGGGGGGGTTATCAGCCCCAGCATTTT
cdr3_aa: CASSPGGGYQPQHF

v_call: TRBV9
d_call: .
j_call: TRBJ2-1
clone_size: .
cdr3_length: 13
cdr3_nt: TGTGCCAGCAGCGTAGCTACACTCAGTGAGCAGTTCTTC
cdr3_aa: CASSVATLSEQFF

v_call: TRBV7-9
d_call: TRBD1
j_call: TRBJ1-2
clone_size: .
cdr3_length: 14
cdr3_nt: TGTGCCAGCAGCTTAGGACAGGGGAACAGCGGCTACACCTTC
cdr3_aa: CASSLGQGNSGYTF

v_call: TRBV7-2
d_call: TRBD1
j_call: TRBJ1-2
clone_size: .
cdr3_length: 15
cdr3_nt: TGTGCCAGCAGCTTGACAGGGGTCGGGTCGGAAGGCTACACCTTC
cdr3_aa: CASSLTGVGSEGYTF

v_call: TRBV25-1
d_call: .
j_call: TRBJ1-1
clone_size: .
cdr3_length: 14
cdr3_nt: TGTGCCAGCAGTGGCAGGGGCATGAACACTGAAGCTTTCTTT
cdr3_aa: CASSGRGMNTEAFF

v_call: TRBV9
d_call: TRBD2
j_call: TRBJ2-1
clone_size: few
cdr3_length: 14
cdr3_nt: TGTGCCAGCAGCGTAGCAGTTAGCGGGGCTGAGCAGTTCTTC
cdr3_aa: CASSVAVSGAEQFF

v_call: TRBV27
d_call: TRBD2
j_call: TRBJ2-2
clone_size: .
cdr3_length: 18
cdr3_nt: TGTGCCAGCATCTCCTTGGGAGCGGGGGGGCCCCACACCGGGGAGCTGTTTTTT
cdr3_aa: CASISLGAGGPHTGELFF

v_call: TRBV18
d_call: .
j_call: TRBJ2-1
clone_size: .
cdr3_length: 12
cdr3_nt: TGTGCCAGCTCAAATGTTAGAAATGAGCAGTTCTTC
cdr3_aa: CASSNVRNEQFF

v_call: TRBV4-2
d_call: .
j_call: TRBJ2-6
clone_size: .
cdr3_length: 16
cdr3_nt: TGTGCCAGCAGCCAAGATGAAGGGACCGGGGCCAACGTCCTGACTTTC
cdr3_aa: CASSQDEGTGANVLTF

v_call: TRBV6-6
d_call: TRBD2
j_call: TRBJ2-1
clone_size: few
cdr3_length: 12
cdr3_nt: TGTGCCAGCAGTCCTCGACTAGCTGCACCGTTCTTC
cdr3_aa: CASSPRLAAPFF

v_call: TRBV5-1
d_call: TRBD2
j_call: TRBJ2-1
clone_size: .
cdr3_length: 14
cdr3_nt: TGCGCCAGCAGCGAACGGACATTAGCGGGAGTAAGGTTCTTC
cdr3_aa: CASSERTLAGVRFF

v_call: TRBV4-2
d_call: .
j_call: TRBJ2-5
clone_size: few
cdr3_length: 15
cdr3_nt: TGTGCCAGCAGCCAAGAAGGGCAGGCGCAAGAGACCCAGTACTTC
cdr3_aa: CASSQEGQAQETQYF

v_call: TRBV3-1
d_call: TRBD1
j_call: TRBJ2-3
clone_size: few
cdr3_length: 15
cdr3_nt: TGTGCCAGCAGCCAAGGGGACAGACACACAGATACGCAGTATTTT
cdr3_aa: CASSQGDRHTDTQYF

v_call: TRBV20-1
d_call: TRBD1
j_call: TRBJ1-5
clone_size: .
cdr3_length: 18
cdr3_nt: TGCAGTGCTAGAGATAGTGGACAGGGGCAGTTAAGCAATCAGCCCCAGCATTTT
cdr3_aa: CSARDSGQGQLSNQPQHF

v_call: TRBV10-1
d_call: TRBD1
j_call: TRBJ2-3
clone_size: .
cdr3_length: 16
cdr3_nt: TGCGCCAGCAGTGGGGTTTCGACAGGGGGAACAGATACGCAGTATTTT
cdr3_aa: CASSGVSTGGTDTQYF

v_call: TRBV4-1
d_call: TRBD1
j_call: TRBJ1-5
clone_size: .
cdr3_length: 16
cdr3_nt: TGCGCCAGCAGCCTACGAATCGACAGGGATGATCAGCCCCAGCATTTT
cdr3_aa: CASSLRIDRDDQPQHF

v_call: TRBV29-1
d_call: TRBD1
j_call: TRBJ1-5
clone_size: few
cdr3_length: 15
cdr3_nt: TGCAGCGTCTCGGTGGGACAGGATAGCAATCAGCCCCAGCATTTT
cdr3_aa: CSVSVGQDSNQPQHF

v_call: TRBV6-4
d_call: .
j_call: TRBJ2-7
clone_size: .
cdr3_length: 13
cdr3_nt: TGTGCCAGCATTTTCCTAGATAAGGATGAGCAGTACTTC
cdr3_aa: CASIFLDKDEQYF

v_call: TRBV5-1
d_call: TRBD1
j_call: TRBJ2-7
clone_size: few
cdr3_length: 16
cdr3_nt: TGCGCCAGCAGCTGGGATACAGGGGGCGCTTCTTACGAGCAGTACTTC
cdr3_aa: CASSWDTGGASYEQYF

v_call: TRBV6-6
d_call: .
j_call: TRBJ1-5
clone_size: .
cdr3_length: 13
cdr3_nt: TGTGCCAGCATATTGGGTCCCAATCAGCCCCAGCATTTT
cdr3_aa: CASILGPNQPQHF

v_call: TRBV25-1
d_call: TRBD2
j_call: TRBJ2-1
clone_size: .
cdr3_length: 15
cdr3_nt: TGTGCCAGCAGTGAATACCGGCTAGCGGGAGGTGAGCAGTTCTTC
cdr3_aa: CASSEYRLAGGEQFF

v_call: TRBV20-1
d_call: .
j_call: TRBJ2-7
clone_size: .
cdr3_length: 13
cdr3_nt: TGCAGTGCTCCCCGGGACACTGCCTACGAGCAGTACTTC
cdr3_aa: CSAPRDTAYEQYF

v_call: TRBV7-2
d_call: .
j_call: TRBJ2-6
clone_size: .
cdr3_length: 16
cdr3_nt: TGTGCCTGCAGCTTAGTTATCGGCTCTGGGGCCAACGTCCTGACTTTC
cdr3_aa: CACSLVIGSGANVLTF

v_call: TRBV10-3
d_call: .
j_call: TRBJ2-7
clone_size: few
cdr3_length: 15
cdr3_nt: TGTGCCATCAGCAAAACTCCGGGGCTACCCTACGAGCAGTACTTC
cdr3_aa: CAISKTPGLPYEQYF

v_call: TRBV6-6
d_call: TRBD2
j_call: TRBJ2-3
clone_size: .
cdr3_length: 16
cdr3_nt: TGTGCCAGCAGTTACGCGGTAGCGGGGGGCGGGGATGCGCAGTATTTT
cdr3_aa: CASSYAVAGGGDAQYF

v_call: TRBV20-1
d_call: TRBD2
j_call: TRBJ2-7
clone_size: .
cdr3_length: 15
cdr3_nt: TGCAGTGCTAGAGATGTTACTAGCGGGAGTCACGAGCAGTACTTC
cdr3_aa: CSARDVTSGSHEQYF